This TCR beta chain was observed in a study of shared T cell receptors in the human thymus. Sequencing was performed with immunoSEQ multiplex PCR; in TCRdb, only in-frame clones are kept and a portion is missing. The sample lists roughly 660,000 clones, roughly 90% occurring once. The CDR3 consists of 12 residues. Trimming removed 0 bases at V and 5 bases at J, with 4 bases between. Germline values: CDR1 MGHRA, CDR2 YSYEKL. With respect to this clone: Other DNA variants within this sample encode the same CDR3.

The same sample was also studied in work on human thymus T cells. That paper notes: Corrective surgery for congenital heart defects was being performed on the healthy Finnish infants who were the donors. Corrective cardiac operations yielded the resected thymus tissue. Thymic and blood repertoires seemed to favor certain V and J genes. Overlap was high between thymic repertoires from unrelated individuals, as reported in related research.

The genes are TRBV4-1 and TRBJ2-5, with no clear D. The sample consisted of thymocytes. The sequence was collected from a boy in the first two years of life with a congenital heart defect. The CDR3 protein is CASSQDRETQYF. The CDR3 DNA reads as TGCGCCAGCAGCCAAGATCGGGAGACCCAGTACTTC.